This T cell receptor (beta chain) was identified in a study of blood T cell repertoires in COVID-19. The wider study: The United States, Italy and Spain supplied acute and convalescent COVID-19 samples.

CDR1 is SQVTM and CDR2 is ANQGSEA in the germline V gene. This CDR3 spans 13 amino acids. V trimming: 4 bases; J trimming: 7 bases; junction bases outside the gene matches: 9. In assigning cohorts, the study relied on participant-reported clinical history. Authors' analysis steps: Estimates of nucleated cell counts were drawn from the amplification of reference gene primers. Assay: immunoSEQ multiplex PCR; the TCRdb copy retains only in-frame clones and omits some. V, J and clone size reflect that table, while D and trimming were determined from the DNA. In the table there are under 350,000 clones, more than 75% of which are singletons.

This TCR came from a man aged 60 to 69 who had recovered from COVID-19. Sequenced sample: PBMCs or T cells enriched from blood (not recorded which). The chain couples TRBV29-1 to TRBJ1-1; 7 bases align to TRBD1. CDR3 region: CSVADRVKGEAFF. CDR3 nucleotide sequence: TGCAGCGTTGCCGACAGGGTAAAAGGTGAAGCTTTCTTT.